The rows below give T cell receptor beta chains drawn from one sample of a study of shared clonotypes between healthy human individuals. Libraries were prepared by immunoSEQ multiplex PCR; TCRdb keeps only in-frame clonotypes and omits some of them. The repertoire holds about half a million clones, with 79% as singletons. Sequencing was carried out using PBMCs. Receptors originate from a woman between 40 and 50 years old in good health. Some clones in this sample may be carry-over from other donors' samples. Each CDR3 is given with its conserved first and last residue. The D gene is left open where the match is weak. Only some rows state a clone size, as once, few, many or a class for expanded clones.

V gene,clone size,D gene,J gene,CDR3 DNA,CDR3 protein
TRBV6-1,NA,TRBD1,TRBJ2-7,TGTGCCAGCAGACTCACAGGGGGCCTCGACGAGCAGTACTTC,CASRLTGGLDEQYF
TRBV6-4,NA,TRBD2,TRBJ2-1,TGTGCCAGCAGTGGAGATACTAGCGGGTACAATGAGCAGTTCTTC,CASSGDTSGYNEQFF
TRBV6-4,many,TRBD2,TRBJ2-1,TGTGCCAGCAGTGCAGCGGGAGGGGCCTACAATGAGCAGTTCTTC,CASSAAGGAYNEQFF
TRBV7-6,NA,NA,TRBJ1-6,TGTGCCAGCAGCAGGGACCTCAATTCACCCCTCCACTTT,CASSRDLNSPLHF
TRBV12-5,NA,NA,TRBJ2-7,TGTGCTAGTGGGGACGGGGAGGCCGAGCAGTACTTC,CASGDGEAEQYF
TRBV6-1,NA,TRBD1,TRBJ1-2,TGTGCCAGCAGTGAACAGGGGGCTATCTATGGCTACACCTTC,CASSEQGAIYGYTF
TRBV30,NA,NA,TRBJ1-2,TGTGCCTGGAGTGTAACGGGGATCTATGGCTACACCTTC,CAWSVTGIYGYTF
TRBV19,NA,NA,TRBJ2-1,TGTGCCAGTAGTATCAGGGTCAGGAGCTCCTACAATGAGCAGTTCTTC,CASSIRVRSSYNEQFF
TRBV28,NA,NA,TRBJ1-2,TGTGCCAGCAGTTTAGGTGGCAGGGCAAGGGGCTACACCTTC,CASSLGGRARGYTF
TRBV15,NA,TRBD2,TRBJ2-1,TGCGCCACCAGCAGAGACCCGCCGGGACTAGCAGGCGCGGAGCAGTTCTTC,CATSRDPPGLAGAEQFF
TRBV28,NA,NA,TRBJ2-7,TGTGCCAGCAGTACCCATGGAAGGGACGCTAGCGAGCAGTACTTC,CASSTHGRDASEQYF
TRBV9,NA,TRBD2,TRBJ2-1,TGTGCCAGCAGCGTCGGGCTAGCGGGAGTTCCCTCCTACAATGAGCAGTTCTTC,CASSVGLAGVPSYNEQFF
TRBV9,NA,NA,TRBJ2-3,TGTGCCAGCAGCGTAGGGGGAACAAACACAGATACGCAGTATTTT,CASSVGGTNTDTQYF
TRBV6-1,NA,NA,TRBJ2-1,TGTGCCAGCAGCGGAGGGCTCAGAAATGAGCAGTTCTTC,CASSGGLRNEQFF
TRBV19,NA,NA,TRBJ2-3,TGTGCCAGTAGTTTACAGGGCTTAGTCACAGATACGCAGTATTTT,CASSLQGLVTDTQYF
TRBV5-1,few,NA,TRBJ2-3,TGCGCCAGCAGCTTGCGAACAGGGAGTTCCACAGATACGCAGTATTTT,CASSLRTGSSTDTQYF
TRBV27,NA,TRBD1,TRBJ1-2,TGTGCCAGCAGTTTCGACAGGGTCGGTGGCTACACCTTC,CASSFDRVGGYTF
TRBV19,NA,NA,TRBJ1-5,TGTGCCAGTAGTACAAGGGTTGGGTATAGCAATCAGCCCCAGCATTTT,CASSTRVGYSNQPQHF
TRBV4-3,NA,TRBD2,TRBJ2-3,TGCGCCAGCAGCCAAGGGGTTCGCGGGAGCTTTGTCACAGATACGCAGTATTTT,CASSQGVRGSFVTDTQYF
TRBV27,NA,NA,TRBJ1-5,TGTGCCAGCAGTCCCCACGGGGGGCTGGTTTTGCCCCAGCATTTT,CASSPHGGLVLPQHF
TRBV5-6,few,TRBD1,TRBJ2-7,TGTGCCAGCAGCACCGGGACAGGGGACGAGCAGTACTTC,CASSTGTGDEQYF
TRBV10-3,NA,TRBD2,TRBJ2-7,TGTGCCATCAGTGGGACTAGCGGGAGCTACGAGCAGTACTTC,CAISGTSGSYEQYF
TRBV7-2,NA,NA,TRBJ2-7,TGTGCCAGCAGCTCGCGGTTGACAGGTCAAGAGCAGTACTTC,CASSSRLTGQEQYF
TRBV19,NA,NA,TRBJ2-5,TGTGCCAGTAGTGTCCAGAGCACCCAAGAGACCCAGTACTTC,CASSVQSTQETQYF
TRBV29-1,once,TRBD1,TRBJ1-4,TGCAGCGTTCAAGGGGGCGGTAATGAAAAACTGTTTTTT,CSVQGGGNEKLFF
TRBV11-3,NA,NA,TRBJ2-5,TGTGCCAGCAGCCGGACTAGGGGGGAGACCCAGTACTTC,CASSRTRGETQYF
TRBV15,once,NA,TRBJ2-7,TGTGCCACCAGCAGAGATATCGCGGGGTACGAGCAGTACTTC,CATSRDIAGYEQYF
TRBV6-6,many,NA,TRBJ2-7,TGTGCCAGCAGTCCTAGCACTACCTACGAGCAGTACTTC,CASSPSTTYEQYF
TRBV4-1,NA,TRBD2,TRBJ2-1,TGCGCCAGCAGCCGAAGCCATAGCGGGAGCTCCTACAATGAGCAGTTCTTC,CASSRSHSGSSYNEQFF
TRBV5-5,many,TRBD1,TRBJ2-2,TGTGCCAGCAGCCGAGGACAGGGAAAGGGCACCGGGGAGCTGTTTTTT,CASSRGQGKGTGELFF
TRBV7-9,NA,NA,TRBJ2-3,TGTGCCAGCATGGGGGCTACAGATACGCAGTATTTT,CASMGATDTQYF
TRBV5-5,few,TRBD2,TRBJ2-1,TGTGCCAGCAGCCCCAATTGGGGTAGCGGGCGCAATGAGCAGTTCTTC,CASSPNWGSGRNEQFF
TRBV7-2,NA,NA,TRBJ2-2,TGTGCCAGCAGCCTCACCCCCTTTTCCGGGGAGCTGTTTTTT,CASSLTPFSGELFF
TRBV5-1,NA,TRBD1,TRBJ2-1,TGCGCCAGCAGCTCAACCGGGACAGGGTACAATGAGCAGTTCTTC,CASSSTGTGYNEQFF
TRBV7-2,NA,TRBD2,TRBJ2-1,TGTGCCAGCAGCTTAGGAGGTAGCGGGAGCTTCTACAATGAGCAGTTCTTC,CASSLGGSGSFYNEQFF
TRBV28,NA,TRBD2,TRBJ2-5,TGTGCCAGCAGGGGGCTAACTAGCGGGGAGTACTTC,CASRGLTSGEYF
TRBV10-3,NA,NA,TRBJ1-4,TGTGCCATCAGTGAGTACTCCGGTGGTGAAAAACTGTTTTTT,CAISEYSGGEKLFF
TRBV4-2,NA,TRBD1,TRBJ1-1,TGTGCCAGCAGCCAAGATGAAACAGGGGGCACTGAAGCTTTCTTT,CASSQDETGGTEAFF
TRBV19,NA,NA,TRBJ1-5,TGTGCCAGTAGTCCTCCCCTGGGGCAGAGCAATCAGCCCCAGCATTTT,CASSPPLGQSNQPQHF
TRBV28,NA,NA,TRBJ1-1,TGTGCCAGCGGTCAGAACACTGAAGCTTTCTTT,CASGQNTEAFF
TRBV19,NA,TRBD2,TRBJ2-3,TGTGCCAGTAGTAGGACTAGCGGGAGTGCAGATACGCAGTATTTT,CASSRTSGSADTQYF